Listed below are T cell receptor beta chains from one sample, sequenced in a study of blood T cell repertoires in COVID-19. Here immunoSEQ multiplex PCR was the method, and the copy in TCRdb shows in-frame clones only, minus some. The repertoire includes 200,000 or so clones, 75% to 90% of them detected once, and under 3% sits in the top ten. The sequenced sample was PBMCs or T cells enriched from blood (not recorded which). These receptor sequences come from a woman aged 40 to 49 with acute COVID-19. The CDR3 runs from the conserved cysteine through the conserved F or W.

V gene | CDR3 protein
TRBV15 | CATSRDRPGTVYGYTF
TRBV9 | CASSPGARGTNEKLFF
TRBV28 | CASSSRQGVEAFF
TRBV24-1 | CASVPGQGANTIYF
TRBV18 | CASSPQGGSTEAFF
TRBV7-2 | CASTGAFEAFF
TRBV6-6 | CASSRRDRGRPGYAGDTQYF
TRBV3-1/TRBV3-2 | CASSQGTSGTDTQYF
TRBV5-6 | CASSLVKGGKSSYNEQFF
TRBV4-1 | CASSQAPQGLGQPQHF
TRBV4-1 | CATSGGDRLTDTQYF
TRBV5-4 | CASSLGGGETQYF
TRBV30 | CAWSAMTASVGNEQFF
TRBV11-2 | CASRTSGGASSYNEQFF
TRBV30 | CACKGKGARQPQHF
TRBV27 | CASSLVSSGYEQYF
TRBV7-9 | CASSPTTGGTQYF
TRBV4-1 | CASSLTRDSSYEQYF
TRBV9 | CASAREGNSYNEQFF
TRBV6-5 | CASSSPTSGQTQYF
TRBV27 | CASSPQGQGGQPQHF
TRBV7-8 | CASSLGPGLETQYF
TRBV2 | CASSDRQETQYF
TRBV4-1 | CASSQDPGQGNQPQHF
TRBV20-1 | CSASTRKAGTDTQYF
TRBV19 | CASSIGGNQPQHF
TRBV7-8 | CASSLGLASVF
TRBV19 | CASSRQGRETQYF
TRBV6-5 | CASSSQGPAEAFF
TRBV7-3 | CASAASAGLANTGELFF
TRBV5-1 | CASRSGGANDTQYF
TRBV3-1/TRBV3-2 | CASIPRQGFLDNSPLHF
TRBV7-3 | CASSLWGGRPTYNEQFF
TRBV5-1 | CASSTRDSLSSYGYTF
TRBV5-5 | CASSFTGGGNEKLFF
TRBV11-2 | CASSLGDPPFYEQYF
TRBV24-1 | CATKIGSEAFF